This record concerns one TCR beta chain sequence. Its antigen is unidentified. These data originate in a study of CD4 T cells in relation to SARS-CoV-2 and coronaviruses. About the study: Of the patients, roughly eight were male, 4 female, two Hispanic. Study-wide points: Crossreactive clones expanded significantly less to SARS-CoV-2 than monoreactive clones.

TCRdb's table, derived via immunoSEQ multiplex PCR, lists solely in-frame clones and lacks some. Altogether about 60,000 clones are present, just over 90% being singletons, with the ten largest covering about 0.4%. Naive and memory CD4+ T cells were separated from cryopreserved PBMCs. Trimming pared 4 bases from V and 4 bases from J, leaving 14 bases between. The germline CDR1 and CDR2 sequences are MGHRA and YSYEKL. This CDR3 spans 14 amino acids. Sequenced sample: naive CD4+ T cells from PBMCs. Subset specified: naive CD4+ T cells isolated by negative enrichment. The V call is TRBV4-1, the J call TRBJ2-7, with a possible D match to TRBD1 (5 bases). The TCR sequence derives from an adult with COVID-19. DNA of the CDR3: TGCGCCAGCAGCCGGAGCCCAGGGAAGTACGAGCAGTACTTC. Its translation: CASSRSPGKYEQYF.